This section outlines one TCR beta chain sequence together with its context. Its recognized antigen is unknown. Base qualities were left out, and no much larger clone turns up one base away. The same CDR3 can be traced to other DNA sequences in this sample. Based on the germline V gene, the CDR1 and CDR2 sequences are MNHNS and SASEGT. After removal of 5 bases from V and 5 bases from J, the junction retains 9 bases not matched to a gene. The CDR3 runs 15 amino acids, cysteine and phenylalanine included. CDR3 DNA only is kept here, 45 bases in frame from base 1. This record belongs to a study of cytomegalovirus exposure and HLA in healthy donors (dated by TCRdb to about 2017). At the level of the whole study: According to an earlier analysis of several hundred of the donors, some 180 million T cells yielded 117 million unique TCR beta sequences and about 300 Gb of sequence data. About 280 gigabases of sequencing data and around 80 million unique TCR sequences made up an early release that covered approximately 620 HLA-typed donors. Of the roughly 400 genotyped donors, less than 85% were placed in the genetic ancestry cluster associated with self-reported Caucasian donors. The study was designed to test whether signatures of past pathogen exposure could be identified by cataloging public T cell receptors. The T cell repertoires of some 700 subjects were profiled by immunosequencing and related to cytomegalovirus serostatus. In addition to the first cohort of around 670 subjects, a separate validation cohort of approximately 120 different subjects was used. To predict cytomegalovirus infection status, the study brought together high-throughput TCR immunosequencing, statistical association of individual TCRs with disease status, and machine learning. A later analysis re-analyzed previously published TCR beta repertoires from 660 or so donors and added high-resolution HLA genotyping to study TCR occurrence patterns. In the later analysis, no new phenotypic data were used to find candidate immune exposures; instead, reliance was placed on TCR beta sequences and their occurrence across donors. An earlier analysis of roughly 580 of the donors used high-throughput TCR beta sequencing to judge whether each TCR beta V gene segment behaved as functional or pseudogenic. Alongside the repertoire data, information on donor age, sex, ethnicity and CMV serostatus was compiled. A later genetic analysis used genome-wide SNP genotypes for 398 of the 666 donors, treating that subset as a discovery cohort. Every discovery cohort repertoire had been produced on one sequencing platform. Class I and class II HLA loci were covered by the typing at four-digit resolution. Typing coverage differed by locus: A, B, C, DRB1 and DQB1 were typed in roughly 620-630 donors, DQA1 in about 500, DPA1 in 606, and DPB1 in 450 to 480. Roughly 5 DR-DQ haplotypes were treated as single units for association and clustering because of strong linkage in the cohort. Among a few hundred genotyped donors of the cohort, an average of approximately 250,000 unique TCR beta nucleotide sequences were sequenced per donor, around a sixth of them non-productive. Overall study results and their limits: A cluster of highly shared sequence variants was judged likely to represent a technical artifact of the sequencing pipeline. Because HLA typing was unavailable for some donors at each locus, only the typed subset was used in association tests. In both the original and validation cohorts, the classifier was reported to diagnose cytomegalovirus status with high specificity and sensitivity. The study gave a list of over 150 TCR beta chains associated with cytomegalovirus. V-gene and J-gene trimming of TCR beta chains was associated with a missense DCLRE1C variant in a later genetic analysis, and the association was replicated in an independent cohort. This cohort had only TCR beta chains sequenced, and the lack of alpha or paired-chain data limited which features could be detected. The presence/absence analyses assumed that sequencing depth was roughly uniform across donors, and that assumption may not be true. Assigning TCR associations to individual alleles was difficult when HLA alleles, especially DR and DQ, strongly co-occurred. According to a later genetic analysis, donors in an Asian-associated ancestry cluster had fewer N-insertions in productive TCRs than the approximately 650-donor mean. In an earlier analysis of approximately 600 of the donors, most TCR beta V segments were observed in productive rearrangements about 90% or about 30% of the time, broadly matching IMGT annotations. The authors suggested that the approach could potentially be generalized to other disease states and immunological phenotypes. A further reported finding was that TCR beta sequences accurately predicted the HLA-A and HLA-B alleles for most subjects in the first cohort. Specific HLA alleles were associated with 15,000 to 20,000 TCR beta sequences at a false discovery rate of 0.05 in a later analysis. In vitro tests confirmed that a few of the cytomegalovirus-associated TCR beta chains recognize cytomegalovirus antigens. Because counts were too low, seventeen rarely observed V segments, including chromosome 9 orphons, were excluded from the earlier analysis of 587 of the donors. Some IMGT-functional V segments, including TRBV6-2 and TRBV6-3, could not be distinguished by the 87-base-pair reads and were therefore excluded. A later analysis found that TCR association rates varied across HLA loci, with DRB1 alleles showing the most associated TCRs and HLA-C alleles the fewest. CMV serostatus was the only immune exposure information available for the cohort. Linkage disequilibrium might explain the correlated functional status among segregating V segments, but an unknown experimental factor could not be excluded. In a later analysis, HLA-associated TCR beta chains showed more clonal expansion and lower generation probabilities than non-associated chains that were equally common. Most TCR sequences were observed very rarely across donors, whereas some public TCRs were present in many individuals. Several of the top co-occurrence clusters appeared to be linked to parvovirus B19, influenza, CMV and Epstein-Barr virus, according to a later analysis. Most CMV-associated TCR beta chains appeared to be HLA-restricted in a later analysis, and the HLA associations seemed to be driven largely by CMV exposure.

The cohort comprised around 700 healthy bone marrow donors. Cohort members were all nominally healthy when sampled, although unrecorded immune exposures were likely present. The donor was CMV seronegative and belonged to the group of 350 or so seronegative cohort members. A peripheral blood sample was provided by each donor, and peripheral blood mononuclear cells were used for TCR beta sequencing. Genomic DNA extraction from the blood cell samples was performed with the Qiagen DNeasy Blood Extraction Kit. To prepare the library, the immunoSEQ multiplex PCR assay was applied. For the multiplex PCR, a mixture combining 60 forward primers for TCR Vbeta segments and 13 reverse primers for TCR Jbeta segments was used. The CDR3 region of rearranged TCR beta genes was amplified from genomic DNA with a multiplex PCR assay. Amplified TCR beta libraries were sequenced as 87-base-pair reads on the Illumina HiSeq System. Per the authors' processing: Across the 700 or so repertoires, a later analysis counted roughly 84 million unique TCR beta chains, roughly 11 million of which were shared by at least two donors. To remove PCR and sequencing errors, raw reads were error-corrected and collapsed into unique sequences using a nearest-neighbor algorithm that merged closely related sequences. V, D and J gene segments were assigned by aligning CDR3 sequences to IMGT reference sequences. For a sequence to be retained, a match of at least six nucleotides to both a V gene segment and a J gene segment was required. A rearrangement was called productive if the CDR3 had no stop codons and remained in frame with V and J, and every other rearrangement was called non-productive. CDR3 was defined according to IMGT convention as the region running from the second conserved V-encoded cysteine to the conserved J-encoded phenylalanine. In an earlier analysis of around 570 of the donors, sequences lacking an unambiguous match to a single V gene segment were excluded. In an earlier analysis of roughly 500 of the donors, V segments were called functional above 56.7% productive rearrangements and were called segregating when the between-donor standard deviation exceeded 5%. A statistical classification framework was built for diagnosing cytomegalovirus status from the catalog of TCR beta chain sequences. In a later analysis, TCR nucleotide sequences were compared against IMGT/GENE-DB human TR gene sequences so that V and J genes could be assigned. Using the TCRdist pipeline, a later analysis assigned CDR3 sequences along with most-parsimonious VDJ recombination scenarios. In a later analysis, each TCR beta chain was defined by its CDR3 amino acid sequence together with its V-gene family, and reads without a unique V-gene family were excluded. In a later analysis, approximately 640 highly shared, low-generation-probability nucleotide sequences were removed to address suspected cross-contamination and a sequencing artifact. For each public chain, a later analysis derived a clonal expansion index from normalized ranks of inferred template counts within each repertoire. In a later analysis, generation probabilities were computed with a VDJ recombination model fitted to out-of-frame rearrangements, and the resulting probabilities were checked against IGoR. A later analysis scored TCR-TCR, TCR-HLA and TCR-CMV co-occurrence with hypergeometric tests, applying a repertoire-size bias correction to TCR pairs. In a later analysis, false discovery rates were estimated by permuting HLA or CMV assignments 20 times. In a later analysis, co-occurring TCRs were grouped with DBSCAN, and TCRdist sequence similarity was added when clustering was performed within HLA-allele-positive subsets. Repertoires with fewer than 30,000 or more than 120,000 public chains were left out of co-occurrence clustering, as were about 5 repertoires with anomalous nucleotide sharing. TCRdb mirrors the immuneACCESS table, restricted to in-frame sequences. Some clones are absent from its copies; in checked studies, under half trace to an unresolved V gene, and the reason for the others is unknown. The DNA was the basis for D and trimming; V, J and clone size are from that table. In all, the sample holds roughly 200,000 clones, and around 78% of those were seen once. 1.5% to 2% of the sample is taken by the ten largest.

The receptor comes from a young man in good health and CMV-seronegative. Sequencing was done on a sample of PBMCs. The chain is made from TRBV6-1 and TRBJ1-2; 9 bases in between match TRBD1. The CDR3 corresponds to CASSFMDRGGYGYTF. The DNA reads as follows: TGTGCCAGCAGTTTTATGGACAGGGGAGGGTATGGCTACACCTTC.